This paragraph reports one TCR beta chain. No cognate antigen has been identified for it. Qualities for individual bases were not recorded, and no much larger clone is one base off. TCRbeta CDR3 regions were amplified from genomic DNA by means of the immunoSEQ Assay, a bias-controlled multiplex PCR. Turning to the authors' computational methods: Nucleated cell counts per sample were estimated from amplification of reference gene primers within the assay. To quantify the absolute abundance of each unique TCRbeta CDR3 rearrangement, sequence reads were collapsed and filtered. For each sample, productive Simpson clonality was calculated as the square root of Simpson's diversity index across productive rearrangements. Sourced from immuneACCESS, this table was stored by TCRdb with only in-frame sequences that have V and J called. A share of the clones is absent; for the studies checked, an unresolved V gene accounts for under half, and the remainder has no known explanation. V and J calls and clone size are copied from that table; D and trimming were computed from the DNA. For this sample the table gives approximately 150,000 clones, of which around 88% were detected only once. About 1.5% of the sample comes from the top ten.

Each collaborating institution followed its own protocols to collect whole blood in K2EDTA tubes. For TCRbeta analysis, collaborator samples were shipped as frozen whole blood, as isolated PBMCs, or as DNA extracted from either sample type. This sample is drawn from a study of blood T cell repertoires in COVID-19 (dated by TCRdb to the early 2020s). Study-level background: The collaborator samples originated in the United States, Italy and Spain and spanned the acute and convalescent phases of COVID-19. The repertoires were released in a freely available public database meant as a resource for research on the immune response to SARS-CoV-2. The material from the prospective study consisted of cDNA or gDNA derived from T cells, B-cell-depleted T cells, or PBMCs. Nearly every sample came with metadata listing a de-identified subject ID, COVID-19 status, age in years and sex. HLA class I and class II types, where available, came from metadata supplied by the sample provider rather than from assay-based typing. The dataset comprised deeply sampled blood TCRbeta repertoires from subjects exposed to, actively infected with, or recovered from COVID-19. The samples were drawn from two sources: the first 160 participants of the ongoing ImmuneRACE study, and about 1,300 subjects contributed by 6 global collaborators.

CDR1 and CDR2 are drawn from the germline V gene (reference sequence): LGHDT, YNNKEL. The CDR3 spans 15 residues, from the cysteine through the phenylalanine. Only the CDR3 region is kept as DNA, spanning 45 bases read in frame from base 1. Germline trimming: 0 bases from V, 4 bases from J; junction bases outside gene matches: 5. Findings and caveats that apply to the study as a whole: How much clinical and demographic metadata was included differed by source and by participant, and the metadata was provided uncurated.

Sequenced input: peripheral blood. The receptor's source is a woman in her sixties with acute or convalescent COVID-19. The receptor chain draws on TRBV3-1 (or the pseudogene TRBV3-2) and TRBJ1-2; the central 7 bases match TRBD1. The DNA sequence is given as TGTGCCAGCAGCCAAGATTTGGCAGGGGGCTATGGCTACACCTTC. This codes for CASSQDLAGGYGYTF.